The 12 T cell receptor beta chains listed next were all sequenced from one sample in a study of blood T cell repertoires in COVID-19. Measured with immunoSEQ multiplex PCR; TCRdb has only the in-frame clones, and not every one. Of over 200,000 clones listed, approximately 90% are singletons. Sequencing was done on a sample of peripheral blood. These receptors were taken from a man in his forties with acute or convalescent COVID-19.

The chain joins TRBV11-2 to TRBJ2-7; a possible D gene is TRBD2 (5 bases). Trimming removed 2 bases from V and 4 bases from J, with 18 bases in between. Germline CDR1 is SGHAT and CDR2 is FQNNGV. CDR3 size: 16 residues. CDR3 DNA sequence: TGTGCCAGCAGCTTATTTACGGGAACTTCTTTTTACGAGCAGTACTTC. Translation: CASSLFTGTSFYEQYF.

The rearrangement uses TRBV7-8 and TRBJ1-2; D remains unclear. From germline, CDR1 is SGHVS and CDR2 FQNEAQ. Trimming removed 1 base at V and 2 bases at J, with 11 bases between. The CDR3 sequence is 15 residues long. CDR3 in amino acids: CASSLGVGSNYGYTF. The CDR3 bases are TGTGCCAGCAGCTTAGGAGTCGGGAGCAACTATGGCTACACCTTC. The full variable domain, completed using reference TRBV7-8 and TRBJ1-2, is GAGVSQSPRYKVAKRGQDVALRCDPISGHVSLFWYQQALGQGPEFLTYFQNEAQLDKSGLPSDRFFAERPEGSVSTLKIQRTQQEDSAVYLCASSLGVGSNYGYTFGSGTRLTVV.

A single count supports this clone. The chain employs TRBV29-1 and TRBJ2-7; the D gene is possibly TRBD2 (5 bases). V lost 4 bases and J lost 0, with 19 bases in between. The CDR3 has 16 amino acids. Germline V gene lookup returns CDR1 SQVTM and CDR2 ANQGSEA. CDR3 DNA sequence: TGCAGCGTTGGAATTGTTCCGGACTCCTACTCCTACGAGCAGTACTTC. It translates to CSVGIVPDSYSYEQYF.

Written as DNA, the CDR3 is TGCAGTGCTAGTGGGACTAGCGGAGGAGAGACCCAGTACTTC. Protein sequence: CSASGTSGGETQYF. The chain carries TRBV20-1 and TRBJ2-5; 11 bases match TRBD2. CDR3 length: 14 residues. J lost 4 bases, V lost 3 bases, and 4 bases had no gene match. Germline CDR1 reads DFQATT; CDR2 reads SNEGSKA (reference sequence).

Of note for this clone: At one of its ends the junction is not consistent with the germline gene, which may arise from a read error. The rearrangement joins TRBV19 to TRBJ1-5, with TRBD1 as a possible D gene (6 bases). The CDR3 extends over 15 amino acids. From germline, CDR1 is LNHDA and CDR2 SQIVND (reference sequence). CDR3 region: CASSIDTGFNQPQHF. As DNA, the CDR3 is TGTGCCAGTAGCATAGACACAGGGTTTAATCAGCCCCAGCATTTT. Using reference TRBV19 and TRBJ1-5 for the parts outside the CDR3, the full variable domain is DGGITQSPKYLFRKEGQNVTLSCEQNLNHDAMYWYRQDPGQGLRLIYYSQIVNDFQKGDIAEGYSVSREKKESFPLTVTSAQKNPTAFYLCASSIDTGFNQPQHFGDGTRLSIL.

This chain joins TRBV9 and TRBJ2-1; 10 nucleotides agree with TRBD2. Germline trimming cut 4 bases from V and 9 bases from J; bases unmatched to any gene: 7. CDR3 length equals 14 residues. CDR1 is SGDLS and CDR2 is YYNGEE in the germline V gene. CDR3 amino acids: CASSTLAGRSEQFF. The CDR3 region has the DNA TGTGCCAGCAGCACACTAGCGGGGCGGTCTGAGCAGTTCTTC.

This sequence joins TRBV19 and TRBJ1-5, with D possibly matching TRBD1 (6 bases). Deletions cut 2 bases from V and 4 bases from J, with 15 bases between. The CDR3 runs to 16 residues. Germline CDR1 is LNHDA and CDR2 is SQIVND (reference sequence). CDR3 residues: CASSILGRGENQPQHF. The CDR3 region has the DNA TGTGCCAGTAGTATACTCGGCAGGGGCGAAAATCAGCCCCAGCATTTT.

The rearrangement uses TRBV28 and TRBJ2-7, with D possibly matching TRBD1 (6 bases). Germline V CDR1 and CDR2: MDHEN, SYDVKM. V was shortened by 6 bases and J by 2 bases, with 20 bases between the two germline ends. The CDR3 runs 16 residues. CDR3 protein: CASRSPGTTLTYEQYF. The CDR3 bases are TGTGCCAGCAGGAGTCCCGGGACAACTTTGACCTACGAGCAGTACTTC. Looking up the rest from reference TRBV28 and TRBJ2-7 gives the full variable domain: DVKVTQSSRYLVKRTGEKVFLECVQDMDHENMFWYRQDPGLGLRLIYFSYDVKMKEKGDIPEGYSVSREKKERFSLILESASTNQTSMYLCASRSPGTTLTYEQYFGPGTRLTVT.

The chain uses TRBV6-2 or TRBV6-3 and TRBJ1-6, with D possibly matching TRBD1 (6 bases). V lost 5 bases, J lost 10 bases, and 21 bases lay in between. The germline V gene encodes CDR1 MNHEY and CDR2 SVGEGT. This CDR3 comprises 16 residues. DNA of the CDR3: TGTGCCAGCAGTACAGCTGTACAGGGACGGAGCTCACCCCTCCACTTT. Its translation is CASSTAVQGRSSPLHF.

This chain joins TRBV4-1 and TRBJ2-5; 12 bases fit TRBD2. V lost 0 bases, J lost 4 bases, and 3 bases stayed unmatched. This CDR3 contains 16 residues. CDR1 MGHRA and CDR2 YSYEKL come from the germline V gene. The CDR3 sequence: CASSQDLAGGGETQYF. The CDR3, as DNA: TGCGCCAGCAGCCAAGATCTAGCGGGAGGGGGAGAGACCCAGTACTTC.

The rearrangement links TRBV6-2 or TRBV6-3 to TRBJ2-5, with 10 bases lining up with TRBD2. Germline loops: CDR1 MNHEY, CDR2 SVGEGT. V lost 3 bases and J lost 4; bases outside the gene matches: 8. The CDR3 has 16 amino acids. This CDR3 is CASSYGAGGQVETQYF. DNA of the CDR3: TGTGCCAGCAGTTATGGAGCGGGGGGGCAGGTAGAGACCCAGTACTTC.

This clone was seen a single time. This rearrangement joins TRBV18 to TRBJ1-5, with D possibly being TRBD1 (5 bases). Between the trimmed V and J ends, which lost 6 bases and 2 bases, there was a span of 14 bases. The CDR3 spans 15 residues. Germline CDR1 and CDR2: KGHSH and LQKENI. The DNA for the CDR3 is TGTGCCAGCTCGCGATCACAGGACGGCAATCAGCCCCAGCATTTT. This gives the protein CASSRSQDGNQPQHF.